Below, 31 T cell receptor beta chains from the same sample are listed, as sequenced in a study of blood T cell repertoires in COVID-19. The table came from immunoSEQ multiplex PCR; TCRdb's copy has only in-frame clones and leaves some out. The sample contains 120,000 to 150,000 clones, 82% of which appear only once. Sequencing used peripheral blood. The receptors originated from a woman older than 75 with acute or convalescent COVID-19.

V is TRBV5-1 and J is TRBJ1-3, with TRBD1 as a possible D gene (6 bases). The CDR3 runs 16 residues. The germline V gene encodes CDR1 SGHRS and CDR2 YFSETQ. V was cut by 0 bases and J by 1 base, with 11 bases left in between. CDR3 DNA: TGCGCCAGCAGCTTGGAACAGGGAGATTCTGGAAACACCATATATTTT. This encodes CASSLEQGDSGNTIYF.

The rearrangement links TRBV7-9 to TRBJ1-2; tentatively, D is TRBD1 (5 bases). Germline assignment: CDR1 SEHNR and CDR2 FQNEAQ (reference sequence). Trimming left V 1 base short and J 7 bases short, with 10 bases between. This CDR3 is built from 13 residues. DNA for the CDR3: TGTGCCAGCAGCTTAGGTGGGGCGGTTGGCTACACCTTC. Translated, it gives CASSLGGAVGYTF. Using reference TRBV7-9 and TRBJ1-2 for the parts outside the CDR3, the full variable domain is DTGVSQNPRHKITKRGQNVTFRCDPISEHNRLYWYRQTLGQGPEFLTYFQNEAQLEKSRLLSDRFSAERPKGSFSTLEIQRTEQGDSAMYLCASSLGGAVGYTFGSGTRLTVV.

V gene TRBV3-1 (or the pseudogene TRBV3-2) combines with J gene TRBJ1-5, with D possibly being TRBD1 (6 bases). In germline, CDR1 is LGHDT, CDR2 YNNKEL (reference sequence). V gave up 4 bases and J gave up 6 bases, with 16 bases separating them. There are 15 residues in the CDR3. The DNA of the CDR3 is TGTGCCAGCAGCCCACCACAGGGTTATAGTCAGCCCCAGCATTTT. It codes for CASSPPQGYSQPQHF.

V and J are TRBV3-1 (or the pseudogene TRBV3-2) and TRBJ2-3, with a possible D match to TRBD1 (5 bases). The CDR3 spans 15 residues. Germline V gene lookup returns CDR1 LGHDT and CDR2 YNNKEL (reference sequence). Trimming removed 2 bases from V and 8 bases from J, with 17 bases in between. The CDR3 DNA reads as TGTGCCAGCAGCCAAAGTCAGGGTACCATCGGTACGCAGTATTTT. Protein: CASSQSQGTIGTQYF.

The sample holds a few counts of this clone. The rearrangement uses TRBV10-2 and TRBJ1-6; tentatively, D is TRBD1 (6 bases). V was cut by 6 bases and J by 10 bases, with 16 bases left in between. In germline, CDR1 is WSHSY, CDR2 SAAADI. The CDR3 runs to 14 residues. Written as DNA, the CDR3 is TGCGCCAGCAGAACCACAGGGAGTCGGTCACCCCTCCACTTT. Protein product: CASRTTGSRSPLHF.

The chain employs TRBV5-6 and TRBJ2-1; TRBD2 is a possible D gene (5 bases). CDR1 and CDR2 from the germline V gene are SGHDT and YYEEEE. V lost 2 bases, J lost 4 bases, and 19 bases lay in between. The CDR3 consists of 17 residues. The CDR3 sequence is CASSFPPGMAEYNEQFF. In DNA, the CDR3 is TGTGCCAGCAGCTTTCCCCCCGGGATGGCGGAATACAATGAGCAGTTCTTC.

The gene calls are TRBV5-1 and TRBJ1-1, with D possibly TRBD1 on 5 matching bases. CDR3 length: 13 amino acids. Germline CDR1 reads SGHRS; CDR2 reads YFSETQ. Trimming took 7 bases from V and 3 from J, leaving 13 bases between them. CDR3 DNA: TGCGCCAGCTCGCGGGACTTAGACACTGAAGCTTTCTTT. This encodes CASSRDLDTEAFF.

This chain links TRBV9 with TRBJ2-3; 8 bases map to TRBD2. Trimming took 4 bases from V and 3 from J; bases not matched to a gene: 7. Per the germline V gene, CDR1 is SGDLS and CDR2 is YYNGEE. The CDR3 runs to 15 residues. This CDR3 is CASSLRGGWTDTQYF. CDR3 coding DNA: TGTGCCAGCAGCCTCCGGGGGGGATGGACAGATACGCAGTATTTT.

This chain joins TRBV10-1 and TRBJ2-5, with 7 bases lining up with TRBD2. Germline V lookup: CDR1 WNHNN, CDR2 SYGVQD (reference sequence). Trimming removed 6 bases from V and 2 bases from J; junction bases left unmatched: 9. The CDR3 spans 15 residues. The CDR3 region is CASSQTSDLQETQYF. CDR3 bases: TGCGCCAGCAGCCAAACTAGCGACCTACAAGAGACCCAGTACTTC.

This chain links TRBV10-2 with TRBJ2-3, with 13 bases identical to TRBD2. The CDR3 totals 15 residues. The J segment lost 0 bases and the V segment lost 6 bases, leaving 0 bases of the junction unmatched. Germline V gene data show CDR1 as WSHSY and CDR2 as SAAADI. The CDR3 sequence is CASRGLAGSTDTQYF. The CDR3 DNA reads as TGCGCCAGCAGGGGACTAGCGGGAAGCACAGATACGCAGTATTTT.

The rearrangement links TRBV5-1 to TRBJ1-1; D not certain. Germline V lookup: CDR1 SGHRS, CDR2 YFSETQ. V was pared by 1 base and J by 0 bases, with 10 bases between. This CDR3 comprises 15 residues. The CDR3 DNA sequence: TGCGCCAGCAGCTTGCACGGAGCAATGAACACTGAAGCTTTCTTT. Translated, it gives CASSLHGAMNTEAFF.

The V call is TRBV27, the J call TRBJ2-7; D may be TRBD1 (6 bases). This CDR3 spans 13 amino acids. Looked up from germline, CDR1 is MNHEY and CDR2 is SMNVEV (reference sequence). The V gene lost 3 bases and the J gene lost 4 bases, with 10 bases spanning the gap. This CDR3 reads CASSFSRGYEQYF. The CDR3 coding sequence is TGTGCCAGCAGTTTCTCCAGGGGTTACGAGCAGTACTTC.

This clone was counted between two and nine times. Here the CDR3 reads CASSIEGDGINEQFF. Written as DNA, the CDR3 is TGTGCCAGTAGTATTGAGGGGGACGGGATTAATGAGCAGTTCTTC. This rearrangement joins TRBV19 to TRBJ2-1, with D maybe TRBD1 (6 bases). CDR1 and CDR2 (germline): LNHDA, SQIVND (reference sequence). The CDR3 has 15 residues. The germline V and J ends were trimmed by 3 bases and 7 bases, with 16 bases remaining between them. The full variable domain, in which reference TRBV19 and TRBJ2-1 provide the parts outside the CDR3, is DGGITQSPKYLFRKEGQNVTLSCEQNLNHDAMYWYRQDPGQGLRLIYYSQIVNDFQKGDIAEGYSVSREKKESFPLTVTSAQKNPTAFYLCASSIEGDGINEQFFGPGTRLTVL.

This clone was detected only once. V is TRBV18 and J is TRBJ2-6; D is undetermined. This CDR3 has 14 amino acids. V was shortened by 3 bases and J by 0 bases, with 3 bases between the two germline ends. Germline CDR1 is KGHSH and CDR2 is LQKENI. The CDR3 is CASSPVSGANVLTF. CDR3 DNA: TGTGCCAGCTCACCCGTCTCTGGGGCCAACGTCCTGACTTTC.

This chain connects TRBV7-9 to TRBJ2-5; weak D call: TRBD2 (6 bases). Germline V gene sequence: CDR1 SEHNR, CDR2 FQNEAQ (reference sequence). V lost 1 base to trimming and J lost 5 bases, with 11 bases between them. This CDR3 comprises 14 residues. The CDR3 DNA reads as TGTGCCAGCAGCTTAGGGGGACTTGGGGAGACCCAGTACTTC. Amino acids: CASSLGGLGETQYF.

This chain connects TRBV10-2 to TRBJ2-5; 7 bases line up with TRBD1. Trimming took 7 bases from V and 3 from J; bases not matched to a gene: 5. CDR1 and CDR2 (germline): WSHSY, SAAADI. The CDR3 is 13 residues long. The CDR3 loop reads CASTRDSEETQYF. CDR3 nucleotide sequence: TGCGCCAGCACTAGGGACAGCGAAGAGACCCAGTACTTC.

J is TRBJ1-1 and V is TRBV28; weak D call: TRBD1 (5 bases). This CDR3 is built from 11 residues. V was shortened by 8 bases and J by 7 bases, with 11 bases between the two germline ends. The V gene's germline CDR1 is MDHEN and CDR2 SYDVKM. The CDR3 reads CASGAAVEAFF. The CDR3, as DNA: TGTGCCAGCGGGGCGGCAGTTGAAGCTTTCTTT.

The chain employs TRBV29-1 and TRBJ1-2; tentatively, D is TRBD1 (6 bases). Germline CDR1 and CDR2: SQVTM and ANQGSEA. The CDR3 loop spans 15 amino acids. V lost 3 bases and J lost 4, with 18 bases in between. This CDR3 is CSVDDDRISSYGYTF. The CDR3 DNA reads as TGCAGCGTTGATGATGACAGGATAAGCAGCTATGGCTACACCTTC.

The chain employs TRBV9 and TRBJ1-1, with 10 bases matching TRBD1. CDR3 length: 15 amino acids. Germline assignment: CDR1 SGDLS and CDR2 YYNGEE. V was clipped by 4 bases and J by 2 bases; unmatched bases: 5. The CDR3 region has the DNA TGTGCCAGCAGCACGACAGGGGGCCGTAACACTGAAGCTTTCTTT. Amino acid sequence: CASSTTGGRNTEAFF.

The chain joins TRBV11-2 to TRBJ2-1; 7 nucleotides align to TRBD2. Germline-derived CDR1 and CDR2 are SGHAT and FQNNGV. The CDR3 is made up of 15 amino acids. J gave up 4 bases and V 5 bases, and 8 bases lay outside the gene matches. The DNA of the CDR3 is TGTGCCAGCAGCGCCGACCATAGCGGGTACAATGAGCAGTTCTTC. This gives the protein CASSADHSGYNEQFF.

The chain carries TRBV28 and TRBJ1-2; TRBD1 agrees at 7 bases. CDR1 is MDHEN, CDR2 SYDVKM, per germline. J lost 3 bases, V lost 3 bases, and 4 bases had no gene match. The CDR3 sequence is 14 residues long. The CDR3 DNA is TGTGCCAGCAGTTTGATCGGGACAGACTATGGCTACACCTTC. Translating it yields CASSLIGTDYGYTF.

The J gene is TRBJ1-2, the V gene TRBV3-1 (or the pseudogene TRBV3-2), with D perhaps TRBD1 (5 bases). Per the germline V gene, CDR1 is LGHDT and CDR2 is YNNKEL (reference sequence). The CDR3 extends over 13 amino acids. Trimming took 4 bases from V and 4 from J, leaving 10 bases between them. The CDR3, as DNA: TGTGCCAGCAGCCCCGGGGGGGGCTATGGCTACACCTTC. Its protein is CASSPGGGYGYTF.

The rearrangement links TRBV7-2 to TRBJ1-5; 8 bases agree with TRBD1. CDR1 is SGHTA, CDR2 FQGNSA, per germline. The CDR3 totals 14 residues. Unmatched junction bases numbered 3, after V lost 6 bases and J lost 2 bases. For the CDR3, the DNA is TGTGCCAGCAGTCTACAGGGGGGCAATCAGCCCCAGCATTTT. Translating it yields CASSLQGGNQPQHF.

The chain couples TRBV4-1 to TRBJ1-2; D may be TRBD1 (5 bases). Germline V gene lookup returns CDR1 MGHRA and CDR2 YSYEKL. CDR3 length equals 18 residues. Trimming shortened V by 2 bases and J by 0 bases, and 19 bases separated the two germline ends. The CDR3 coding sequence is TGCGCCAGCAGCCAATTTGCAGGGCTGGCTCCATCTAACTATGGCTACACCTTC. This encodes CASSQFAGLAPSNYGYTF.

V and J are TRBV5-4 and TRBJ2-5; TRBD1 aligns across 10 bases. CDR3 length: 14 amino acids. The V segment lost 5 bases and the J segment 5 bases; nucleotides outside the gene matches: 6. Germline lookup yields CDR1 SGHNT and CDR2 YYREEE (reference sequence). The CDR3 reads CASRGDRGRETQYF. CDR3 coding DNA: TGTGCCAGCAGAGGTGACAGGGGGCGGGAGACCCAGTACTTC.

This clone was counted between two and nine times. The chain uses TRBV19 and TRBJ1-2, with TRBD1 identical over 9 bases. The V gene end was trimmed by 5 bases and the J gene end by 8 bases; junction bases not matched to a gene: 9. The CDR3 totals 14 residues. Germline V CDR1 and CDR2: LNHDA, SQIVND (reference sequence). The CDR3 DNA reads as TGTGCCAGTAGTGGGACAGGGATTGTAGGCGGCTACACCTTC. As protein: CASSGTGIVGGYTF.

CDR3 loop: CATSEAGGDYGYTF. The DNA of the CDR3 is TGTGCCACCAGTGAGGCAGGGGGCGACTATGGCTACACCTTC. This chain joins TRBV24-1 and TRBJ1-2; 8 bases line up with TRBD1. The CDR3 length is 14 residues. V trimming: 4 bases; J trimming: 3 bases; junction bases outside the gene matches: 3. Germline V gene sequence: CDR1 KGHDR, CDR2 SFDVKD.

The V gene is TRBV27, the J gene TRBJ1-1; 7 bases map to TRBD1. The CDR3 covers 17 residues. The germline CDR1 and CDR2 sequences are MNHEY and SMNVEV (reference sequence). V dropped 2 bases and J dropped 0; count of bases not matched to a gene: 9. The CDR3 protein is CASSLTIGTGVNTEAFF. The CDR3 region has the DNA TGTGCCAGCAGTTTAACGATTGGAACAGGGGTGAACACTGAAGCTTTCTTT.

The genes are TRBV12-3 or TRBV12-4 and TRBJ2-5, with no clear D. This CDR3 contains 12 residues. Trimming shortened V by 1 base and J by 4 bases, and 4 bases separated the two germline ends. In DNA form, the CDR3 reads TGTGCCAGCAGTTTAGTTATAGAGACCCAGTACTTC. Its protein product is CASSLVIETQYF.

This chain's CDR3 is CASIGPGTVYNEQFF. CDR3 DNA sequence: TGTGCCAGCATTGGACCAGGGACAGTTTACAATGAGCAGTTCTTC. This sequence joins TRBV7-9 and TRBJ2-1; TRBD1 agrees at 7 bases. Looked up from germline, CDR1 is SEHNR and CDR2 is FQNEAQ (reference sequence). Losses at the gene ends were 7 bases for V and 4 bases for J; bases not matched to a gene: 10. This CDR3 comprises 15 residues.

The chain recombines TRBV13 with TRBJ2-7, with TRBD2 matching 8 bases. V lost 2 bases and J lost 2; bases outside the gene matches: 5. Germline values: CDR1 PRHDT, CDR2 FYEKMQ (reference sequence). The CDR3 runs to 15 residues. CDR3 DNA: TGTGCCAGCAGCTTACTCCGGGAGGGTCCCTACGAGCAGTACTTC. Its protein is CASSLLREGPYEQYF.